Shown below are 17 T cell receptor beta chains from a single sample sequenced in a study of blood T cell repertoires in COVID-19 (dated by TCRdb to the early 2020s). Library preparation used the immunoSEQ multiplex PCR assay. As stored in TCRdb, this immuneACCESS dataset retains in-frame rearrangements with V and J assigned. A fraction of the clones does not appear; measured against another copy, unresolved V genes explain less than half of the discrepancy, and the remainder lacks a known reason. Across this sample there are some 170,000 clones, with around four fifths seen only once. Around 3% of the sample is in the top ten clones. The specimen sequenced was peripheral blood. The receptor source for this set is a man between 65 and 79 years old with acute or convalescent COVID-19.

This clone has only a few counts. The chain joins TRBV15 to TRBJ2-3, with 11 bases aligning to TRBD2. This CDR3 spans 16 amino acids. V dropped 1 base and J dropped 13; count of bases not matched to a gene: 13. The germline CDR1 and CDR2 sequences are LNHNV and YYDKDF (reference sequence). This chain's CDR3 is CATSRGTSGSRPEKYF. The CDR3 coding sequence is TGTGCCACCAGCAGAGGCACTAGCGGGAGCCGCCCCGAGAAGTATTTT. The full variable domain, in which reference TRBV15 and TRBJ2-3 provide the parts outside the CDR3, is DAMVIQNPRYQVTQFGKPVTLSCSQTLNHNVMYWYQQKSSQAPKLLFHYYDKDFNNEADTPDNFQSRRPNTSFCFLDIRSPGLGDTAMYLCATSRGTSGSRPEKYFGPGTRLTVL.

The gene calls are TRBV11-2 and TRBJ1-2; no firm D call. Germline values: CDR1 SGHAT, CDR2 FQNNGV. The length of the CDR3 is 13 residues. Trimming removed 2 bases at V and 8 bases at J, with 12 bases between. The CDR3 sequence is CASSLLARSGYTF. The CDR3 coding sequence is TGTGCCAGCAGCTTACTGGCGCGGTCAGGCTACACCTTC. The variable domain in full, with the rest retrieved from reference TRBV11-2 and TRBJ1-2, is EAGVAQSPRYKIIEKRQSVAFWCNPISGHATLYWYQQILGQGPKLLIQFQNNGVVDDSQLPKDRFSAERLKGVDSTLKIQPAKLEDSAVYLCASSLLARSGYTFGSGTRLTVV.

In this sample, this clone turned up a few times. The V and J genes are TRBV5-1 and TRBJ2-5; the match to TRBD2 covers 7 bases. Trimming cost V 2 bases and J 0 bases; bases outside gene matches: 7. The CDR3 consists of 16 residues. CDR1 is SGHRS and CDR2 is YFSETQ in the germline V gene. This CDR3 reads CASSFGTGGYQETQYF. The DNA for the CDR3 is TGCGCCAGCAGCTTTGGAACCGGGGGGTACCAAGAGACCCAGTACTTC.

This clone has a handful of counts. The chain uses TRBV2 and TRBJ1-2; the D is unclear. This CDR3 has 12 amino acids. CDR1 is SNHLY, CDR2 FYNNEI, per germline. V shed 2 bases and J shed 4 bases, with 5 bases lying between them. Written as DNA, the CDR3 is TGTGCCAGCAGTGAATCGGGCTATGGCTACACCTTC. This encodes CASSESGYGYTF.

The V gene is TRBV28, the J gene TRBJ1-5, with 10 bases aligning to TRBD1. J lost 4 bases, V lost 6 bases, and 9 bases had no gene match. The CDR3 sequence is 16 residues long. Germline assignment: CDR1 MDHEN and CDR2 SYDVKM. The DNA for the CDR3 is TGTGCCAGCAGATCCGGGACAGGGGCCTATAATCAGCCCCAGCATTTT. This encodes CASRSGTGAYNQPQHF.

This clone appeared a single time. In DNA, the CDR3 is TGTGCCAGCAGTCCCAGTCAGGGCGCAGATTTTAATTCACCCCTCCACTTT. It codes for CASSPSQGADFNSPLHF. The chain is built from TRBV28 and TRBJ1-6; D might be TRBD1 (5 bases). The CDR3 contains 17 residues. Trimming removed 5 bases from V and 6 bases from J, with 20 bases in between. Germline assignment: CDR1 MDHEN and CDR2 SYDVKM.

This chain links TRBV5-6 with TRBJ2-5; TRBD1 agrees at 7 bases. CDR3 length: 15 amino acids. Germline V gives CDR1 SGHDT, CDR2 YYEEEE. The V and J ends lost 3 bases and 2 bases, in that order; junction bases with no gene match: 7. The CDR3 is CASSSVDREQETQYF. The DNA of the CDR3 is TGTGCCAGCAGCTCCGTTGACAGGGAGCAAGAGACCCAGTACTTC.

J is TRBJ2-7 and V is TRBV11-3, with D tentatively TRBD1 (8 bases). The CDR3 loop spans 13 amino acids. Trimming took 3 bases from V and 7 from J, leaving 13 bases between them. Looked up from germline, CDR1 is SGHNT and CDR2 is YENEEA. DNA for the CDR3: TGTGCCAGCAGCTTCAGCGGGGACAGGGAGCAGTACTTC. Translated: CASSFSGDREQYF.

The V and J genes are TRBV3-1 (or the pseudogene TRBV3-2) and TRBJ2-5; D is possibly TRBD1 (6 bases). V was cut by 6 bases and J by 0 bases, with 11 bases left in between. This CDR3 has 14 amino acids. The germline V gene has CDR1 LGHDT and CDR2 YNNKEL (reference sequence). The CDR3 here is CASRGTQYQETQYF. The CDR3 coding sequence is TGTGCCAGCAGGGGGACACAGTACCAAGAGACCCAGTACTTC.

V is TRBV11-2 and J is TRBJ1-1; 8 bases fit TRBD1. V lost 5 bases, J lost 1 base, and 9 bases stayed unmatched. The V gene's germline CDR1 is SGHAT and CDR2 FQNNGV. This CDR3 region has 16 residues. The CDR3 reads CASSQGTGGRNTEAFF. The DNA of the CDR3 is TGTGCCAGCAGCCAAGGAACAGGGGGTAGGAACACTGAAGCTTTCTTT.

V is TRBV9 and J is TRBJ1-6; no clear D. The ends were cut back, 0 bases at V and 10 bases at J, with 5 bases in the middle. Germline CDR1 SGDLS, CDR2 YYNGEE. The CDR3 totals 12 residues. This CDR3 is CASSVGGSPLHF. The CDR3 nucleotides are TGTGCCAGCAGCGTAGGAGGCTCACCCCTCCACTTT. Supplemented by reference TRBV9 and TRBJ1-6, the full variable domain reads DSGVTQTPKHLITATGQRVTLRCSPRSGDLSVYWYQQSLDQGLQFLIQYYNGEERAKGNILERFSAQQFPDLHSELNLSSLELGDSALYFCASSVGGSPLHFGNGTRLTVT.

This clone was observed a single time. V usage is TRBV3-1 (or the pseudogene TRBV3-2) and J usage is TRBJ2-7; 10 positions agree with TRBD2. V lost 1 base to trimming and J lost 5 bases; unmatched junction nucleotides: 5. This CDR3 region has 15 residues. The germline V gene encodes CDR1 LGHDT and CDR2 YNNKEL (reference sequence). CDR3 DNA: TGTGCCAGCAGCCAAGGAGCTAGCGGGGGCCACGAGCAGTACTTC. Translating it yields CASSQGASGGHEQYF.

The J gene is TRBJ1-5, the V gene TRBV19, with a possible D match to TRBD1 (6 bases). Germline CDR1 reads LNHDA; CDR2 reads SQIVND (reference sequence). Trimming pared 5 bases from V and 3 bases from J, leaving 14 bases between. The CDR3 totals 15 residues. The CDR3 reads CASSPLGQTNQPQHF. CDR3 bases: TGTGCCAGTAGTCCTCTTGGACAGACCAATCAGCCCCAGCATTTT.

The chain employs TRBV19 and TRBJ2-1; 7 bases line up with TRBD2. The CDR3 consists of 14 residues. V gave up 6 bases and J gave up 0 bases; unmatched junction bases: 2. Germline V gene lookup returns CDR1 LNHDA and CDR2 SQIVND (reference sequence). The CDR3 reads CASSGGSSYNEQFF. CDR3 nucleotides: TGTGCCAGTAGCGGGGGGAGCTCCTACAATGAGCAGTTCTTC. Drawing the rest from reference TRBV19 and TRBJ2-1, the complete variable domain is DGGITQSPKYLFRKEGQNVTLSCEQNLNHDAMYWYRQDPGQGLRLIYYSQIVNDFQKGDIAEGYSVSREKKESFPLTVTSAQKNPTAFYLCASSGGSSYNEQFFGPGTRLTVL.

The CDR3 region has the DNA TGTGCCAGCAGCCAAGGGACAAATGGGAGGGCCAACGTCCTGACTTTC. As protein: CASSQGTNGRANVLTF. The chain couples TRBV14 to TRBJ2-6; a possible D gene is TRBD1 (5 bases). CDR3 length: 16 residues. Trimming took off 1 base at V and 5 bases at J, with 12 bases between the two ends. From germline, CDR1 is SGHDN and CDR2 FVKESK.

The CDR3 spells CARSLTYEQYF. DNA for the CDR3: TGTGCCAGAAGCCTTACCTACGAGCAGTACTTC. V and J are TRBV5-3 and TRBJ2-7; D is undetermined. TRBV5-3 carries the ORF label, with uncertain function. The germline V and J ends were trimmed by 4 bases and 2 bases, with 4 bases remaining between them. The CDR3 sequence is 11 residues long.

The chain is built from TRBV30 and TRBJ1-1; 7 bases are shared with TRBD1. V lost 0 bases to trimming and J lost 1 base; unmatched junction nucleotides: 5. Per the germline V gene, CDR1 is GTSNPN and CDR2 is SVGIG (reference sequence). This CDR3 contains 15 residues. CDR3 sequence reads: CAWSVSGTANTEAFF. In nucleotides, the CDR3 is TGTGCCTGGAGTGTGTCCGGGACAGCGAACACTGAAGCTTTCTTT.